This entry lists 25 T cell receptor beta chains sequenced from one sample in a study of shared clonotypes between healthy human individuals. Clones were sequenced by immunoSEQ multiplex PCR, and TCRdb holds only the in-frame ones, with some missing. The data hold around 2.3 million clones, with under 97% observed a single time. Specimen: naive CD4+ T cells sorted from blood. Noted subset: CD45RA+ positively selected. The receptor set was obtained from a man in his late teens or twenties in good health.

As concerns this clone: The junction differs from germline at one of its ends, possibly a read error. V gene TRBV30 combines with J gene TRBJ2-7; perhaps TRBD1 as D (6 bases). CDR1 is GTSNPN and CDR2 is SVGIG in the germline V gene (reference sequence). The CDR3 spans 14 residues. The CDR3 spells CARRSGQFFYEQYF. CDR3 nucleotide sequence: TGTGCCCGGAGGTCCGGACAGTTTTTCTACGAGCAGTACTTC.

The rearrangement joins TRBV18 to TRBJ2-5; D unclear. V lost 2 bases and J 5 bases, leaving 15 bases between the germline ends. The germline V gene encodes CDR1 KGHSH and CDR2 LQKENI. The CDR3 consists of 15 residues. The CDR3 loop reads CASSPARPGRETQYF. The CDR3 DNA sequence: TGTGCCAGCTCACCAGCGAGACCGGGTAGGGAGACCCAGTACTTC.

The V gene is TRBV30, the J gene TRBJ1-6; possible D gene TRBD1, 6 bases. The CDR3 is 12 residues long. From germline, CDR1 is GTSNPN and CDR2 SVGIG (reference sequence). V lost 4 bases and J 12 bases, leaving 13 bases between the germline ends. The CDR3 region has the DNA TGTGCCTGGACTATAGGGGGGGGACCCCTCCACTTT. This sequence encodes CAWTIGGGPLHF.

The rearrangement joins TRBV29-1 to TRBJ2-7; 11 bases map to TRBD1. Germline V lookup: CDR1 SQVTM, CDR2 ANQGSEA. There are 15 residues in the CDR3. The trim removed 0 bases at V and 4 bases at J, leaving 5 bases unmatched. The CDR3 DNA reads TGCAGCGTTGAAGACCGGACAGGGGGCGGATACGAGCAGTACTTC. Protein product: CSVEDRTGGGYEQYF.

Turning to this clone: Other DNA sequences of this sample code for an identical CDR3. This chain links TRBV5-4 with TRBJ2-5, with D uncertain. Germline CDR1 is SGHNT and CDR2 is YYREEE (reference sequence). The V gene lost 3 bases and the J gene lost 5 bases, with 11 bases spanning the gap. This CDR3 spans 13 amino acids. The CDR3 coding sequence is TGTGCCAGCAGCTACGACCGTGGGGAGACCCAGTACTTC. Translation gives CASSYDRGETQYF.

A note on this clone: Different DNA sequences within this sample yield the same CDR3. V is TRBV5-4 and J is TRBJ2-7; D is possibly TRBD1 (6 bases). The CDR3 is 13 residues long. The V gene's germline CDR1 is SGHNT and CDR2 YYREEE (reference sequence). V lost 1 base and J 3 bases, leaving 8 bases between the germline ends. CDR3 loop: CASSLSGVYEQYF. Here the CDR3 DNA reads TGTGCCAGCAGCTTGTCAGGGGTCTACGAGCAGTACTTC.

CDR3 coding DNA: TGCGCCAGCAGCCAAGATCCGACAGGGGGCCGATTGGGGGAGCTGTTTTTT. Encoded protein: CASSQDPTGGRLGELFF. This chain connects TRBV4-1 to TRBJ2-2, with TRBD1 matching over 10 bases. V was clipped by 0 bases and J by 8 bases; unmatched bases: 9. The germline V gene has CDR1 MGHRA and CDR2 YSYEKL. The CDR3 is 17 amino acids.

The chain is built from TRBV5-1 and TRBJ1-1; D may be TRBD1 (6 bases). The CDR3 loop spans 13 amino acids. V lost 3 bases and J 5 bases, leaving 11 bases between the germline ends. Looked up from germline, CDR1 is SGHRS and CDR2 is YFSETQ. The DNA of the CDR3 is TGCGCCAGCAGCTCACAGGGCTGGACTGAAGCTTTCTTT. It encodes CASSSQGWTEAFF.

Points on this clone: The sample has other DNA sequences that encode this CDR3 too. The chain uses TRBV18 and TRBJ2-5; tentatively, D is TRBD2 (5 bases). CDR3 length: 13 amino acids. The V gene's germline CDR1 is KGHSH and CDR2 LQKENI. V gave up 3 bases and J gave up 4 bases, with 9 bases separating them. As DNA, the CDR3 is TGTGCCAGCTCACCTCTGGCGGGAGAGACCCAGTACTTC. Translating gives CASSPLAGETQYF.

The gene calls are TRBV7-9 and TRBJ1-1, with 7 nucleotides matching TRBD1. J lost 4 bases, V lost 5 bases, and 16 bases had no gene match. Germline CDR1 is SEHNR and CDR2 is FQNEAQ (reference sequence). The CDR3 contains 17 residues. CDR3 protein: CASSPRERGGGGTEAFF. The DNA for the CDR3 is TGTGCCAGCAGCCCTAGGGAACGGGGAGGGGGCGGCACTGAAGCTTTCTTT. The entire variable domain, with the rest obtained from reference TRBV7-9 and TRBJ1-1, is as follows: DTGVSQNPRHKITKRGQNVTFRCDPISEHNRLYWYRQTLGQGPEFLTYFQNEAQLEKSRLLSDRFSAERPKGSFSTLEIQRTEQGDSAMYLCASSPRERGGGGTEAFFGQGTRLTVV.

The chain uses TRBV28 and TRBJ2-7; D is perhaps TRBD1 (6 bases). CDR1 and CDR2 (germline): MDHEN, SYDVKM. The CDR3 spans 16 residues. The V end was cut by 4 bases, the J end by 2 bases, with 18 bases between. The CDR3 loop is CASSSPGDTSPYEQYF. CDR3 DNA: TGTGCCAGCAGTTCGCCCGGGGACACCTCACCCTACGAGCAGTACTTC.

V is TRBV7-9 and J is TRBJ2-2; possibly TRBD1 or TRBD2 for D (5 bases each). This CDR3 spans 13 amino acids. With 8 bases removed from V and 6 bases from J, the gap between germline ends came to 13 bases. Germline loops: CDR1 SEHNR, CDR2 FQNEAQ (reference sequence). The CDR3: CASRPSGPGELFF. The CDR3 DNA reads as TGTGCCAGCCGACCCTCGGGGCCCGGGGAGCTGTTTTTT. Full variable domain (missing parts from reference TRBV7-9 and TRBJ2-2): DTGVSQNPRHKITKRGQNVTFRCDPISEHNRLYWYRQTLGQGPEFLTYFQNEAQLEKSRLLSDRFSAERPKGSFSTLEIQRTEQGDSAMYLCASRPSGPGELFFGEGSRLTVL.

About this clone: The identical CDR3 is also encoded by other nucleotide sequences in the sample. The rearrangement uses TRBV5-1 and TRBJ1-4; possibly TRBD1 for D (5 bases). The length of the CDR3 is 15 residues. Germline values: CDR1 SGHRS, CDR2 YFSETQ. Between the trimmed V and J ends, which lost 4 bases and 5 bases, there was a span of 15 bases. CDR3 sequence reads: CASSPGTATNEKLFF. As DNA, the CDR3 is TGCGCCAGCAGCCCAGGGACGGCGACAAATGAAAAACTGTTTTTT. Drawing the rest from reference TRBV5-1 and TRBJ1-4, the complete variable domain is KAGVTQTPRYLIKTRGQQVTLSCSPISGHRSVSWYQQTPGQGLQFLFEYFSETQRNKGNFPGRFSGRQFSNSRSEMNVSTLELGDSALYLCASSPGTATNEKLFFGSGTQLSVL.

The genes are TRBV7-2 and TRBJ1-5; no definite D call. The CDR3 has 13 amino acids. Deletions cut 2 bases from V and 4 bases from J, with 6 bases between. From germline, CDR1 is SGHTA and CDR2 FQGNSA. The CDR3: CASSLLENQPQHF. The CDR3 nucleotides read TGTGCCAGCAGCTTATTGGAAAATCAGCCCCAGCATTTT.

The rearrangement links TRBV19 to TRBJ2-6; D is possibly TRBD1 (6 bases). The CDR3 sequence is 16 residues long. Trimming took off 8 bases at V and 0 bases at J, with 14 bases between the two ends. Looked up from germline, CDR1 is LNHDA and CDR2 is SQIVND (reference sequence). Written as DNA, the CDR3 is TGTGCCAGTCATCAGGGGCCCTTCTCTGGGGCCAACGTCCTGACTTTC. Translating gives CASHQGPFSGANVLTF.

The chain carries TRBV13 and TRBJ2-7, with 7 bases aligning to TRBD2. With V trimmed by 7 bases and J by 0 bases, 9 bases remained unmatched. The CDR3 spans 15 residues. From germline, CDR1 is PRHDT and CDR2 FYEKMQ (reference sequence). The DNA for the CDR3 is TGTGCCAGCACCACAGCGGGGACTCGCTCCTACGAGCAGTACTTC. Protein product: CASTTAGTRSYEQYF.

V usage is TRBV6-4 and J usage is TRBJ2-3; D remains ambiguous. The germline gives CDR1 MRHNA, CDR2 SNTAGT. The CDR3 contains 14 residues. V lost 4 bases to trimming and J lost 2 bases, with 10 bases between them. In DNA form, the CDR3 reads TGTGCCAGCAGTGTGGGTCCAGCCACAGATACGCAGTATTTT. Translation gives CASSVGPATDTQYF.

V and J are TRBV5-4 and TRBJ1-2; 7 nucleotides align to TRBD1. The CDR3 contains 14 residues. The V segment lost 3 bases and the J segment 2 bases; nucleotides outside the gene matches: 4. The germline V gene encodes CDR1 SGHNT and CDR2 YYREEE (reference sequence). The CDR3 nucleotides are TGTGCCAGCAGCTCACAGGGGAAGAACTATGGCTACACCTTC. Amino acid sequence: CASSSQGKNYGYTF. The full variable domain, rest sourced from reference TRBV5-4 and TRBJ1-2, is ETGVTQSPTHLIKTRGQQVTLRCSSQSGHNTVSWYQQALGQGPQFIFQYYREEENGRGNFPPRFSGLQFPNYSSELNVNALELDDSALYLCASSSQGKNYGYTFGSGTRLTVV.

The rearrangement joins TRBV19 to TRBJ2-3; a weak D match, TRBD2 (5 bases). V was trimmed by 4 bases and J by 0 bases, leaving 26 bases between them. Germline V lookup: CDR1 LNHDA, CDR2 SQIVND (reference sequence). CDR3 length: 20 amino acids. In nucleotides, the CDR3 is TGTGCCAGTAGTACCCCACCAGACCGACCGGGAACTACTAGCACAGATACGCAGTATTTT. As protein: CASSTPPDRPGTTSTDTQYF. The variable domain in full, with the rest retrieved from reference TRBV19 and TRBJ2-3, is DGGITQSPKYLFRKEGQNVTLSCEQNLNHDAMYWYRQDPGQGLRLIYYSQIVNDFQKGDIAEGYSVSREKKESFPLTVTSAQKNPTAFYLCASSTPPDRPGTTSTDTQYFGPGTRLTVL.

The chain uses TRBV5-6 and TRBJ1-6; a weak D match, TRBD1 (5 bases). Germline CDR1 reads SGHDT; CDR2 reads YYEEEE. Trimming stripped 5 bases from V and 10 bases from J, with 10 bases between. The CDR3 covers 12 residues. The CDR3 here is CASRDSRSPLHF. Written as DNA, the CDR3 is TGTGCCAGCAGAGACAGCAGGTCACCCCTCCACTTT.

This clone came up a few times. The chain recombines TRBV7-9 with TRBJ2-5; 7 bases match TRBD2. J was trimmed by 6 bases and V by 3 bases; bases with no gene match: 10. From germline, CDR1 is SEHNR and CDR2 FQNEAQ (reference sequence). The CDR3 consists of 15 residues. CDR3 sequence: CASSFPGGGGQTQYF. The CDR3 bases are TGTGCCAGCAGCTTTCCGGGCGGGGGAGGACAGACCCAGTACTTC.

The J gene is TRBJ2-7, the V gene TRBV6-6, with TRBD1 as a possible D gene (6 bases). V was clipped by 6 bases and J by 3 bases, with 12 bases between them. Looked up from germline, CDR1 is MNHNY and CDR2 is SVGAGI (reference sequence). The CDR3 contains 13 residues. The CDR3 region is CASSLGGDYEQYF. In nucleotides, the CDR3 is TGTGCCAGCAGCTTAGGGGGAGACTACGAGCAGTACTTC.

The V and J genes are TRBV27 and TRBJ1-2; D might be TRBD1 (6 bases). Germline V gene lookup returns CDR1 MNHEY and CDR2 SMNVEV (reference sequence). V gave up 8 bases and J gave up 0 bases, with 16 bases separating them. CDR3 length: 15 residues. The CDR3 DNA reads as TGTGCCAGCGGCGGGGGGACAAGATCTAACTATGGCTACACCTTC. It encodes CASGGGTRSNYGYTF.

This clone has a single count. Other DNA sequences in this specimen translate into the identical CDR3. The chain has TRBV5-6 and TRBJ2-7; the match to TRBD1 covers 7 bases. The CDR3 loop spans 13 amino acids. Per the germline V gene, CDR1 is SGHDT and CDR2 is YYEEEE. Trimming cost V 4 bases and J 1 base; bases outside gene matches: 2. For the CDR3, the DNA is TGTGCCAGCAGCAGGGGACAGTCCTACGAGCAGTACTTC. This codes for CASSRGQSYEQYF.

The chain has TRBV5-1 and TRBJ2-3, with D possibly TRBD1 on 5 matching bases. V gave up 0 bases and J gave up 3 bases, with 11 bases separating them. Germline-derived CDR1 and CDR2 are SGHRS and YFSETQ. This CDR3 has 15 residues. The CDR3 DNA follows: TGCGCCAGCAGCTTGGAGGGGCAGTTGACAGATACGCAGTATTTT. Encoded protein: CASSLEGQLTDTQYF.